These 20 T cell receptor beta chains came from one sample sequenced in a study of molecular identifiers for immune sequencing clone quantification. TCRdb re-analysed the PCR reads in MiXCR, keeping a single row per CDR3 protein. Seen here are about 35,000 distinct CDR3 sequences, 19% observed once, and the top ten hold less than 1.2%. Sequenced: naive CD8+ T cells from blood, with Jurkat cell RNA spiked in. Regarding subset: FACS-sorted CD8+CD4-CCR7+CD45RA+ naive T cells. Receptors originate from a human donor in good health. Some libraries in this study had Jurkat cell RNA spiked in.

This clonotype was seen at least ten times. The chain recombines TRBV7-9 with TRBJ2-7; 11 bases match TRBD1. Trimming took 6 bases from V and 4 from J; bases not matched to a gene: 11. This CDR3 is built from 16 residues. Germline values: CDR1 SEHNR, CDR2 FQNEAQ (reference sequence). In DNA form, the CDR3 reads TGTGCCAGCAGTATTCCGGGACAGGGGGGAATTTACGAGCAGTACTTC. Its translation: CASSIPGQGGIYEQYF.

This clonotype is medium-sized in the sample. This sequence joins TRBV29-1 and TRBJ2-3; D not certain. CDR1 and CDR2 (germline): SQVTM, ANQGSEA. This CDR3 contains 13 residues. The V end was cut by 4 bases, the J end by 0 bases, with 8 bases between. The CDR3 sequence: CSVVDGSTDTQYF. CDR3 nucleotides: TGCAGCGTTGTTGACGGAAGCACAGATACGCAGTATTTT.

Ten or more counts support this clonotype. The rearrangement uses TRBV28 and TRBJ2-2; perhaps TRBD2 as D (6 bases). The V gene's germline CDR1 is MDHEN and CDR2 SYDVKM. V was cut by 4 bases and J by 6 bases, with 21 bases left in between. This CDR3 has 17 amino acids. CDR3 sequence (DNA): TGTGCCAGCAGTTCCCGATCCGGGAGTACGGGAGCCGGGGAGCTGTTTTTT. It codes for CASSSRSGSTGAGELFF.

As concerns this clonotype: Germline is not matched at one junction end, which may reflect a read error. This rearrangement joins TRBV27 to TRBJ1-1, with no clear D. Germline V CDR1 and CDR2: MNHEY, SMNVEV (reference sequence). The CDR3 contains 13 residues. As DNA, the CDR3 is TGTGCCGGCAGTCTAGCCTCCGGCACTGAAGCTTTCTTT. Its protein product is CAGSLASGTEAFF.

Remarks on this clonotype: It may be a read error: a sequence one base away is much more abundant. The chain links TRBV7-9 to TRBJ2-7; the D is unclear. The germline gives CDR1 SEHNR, CDR2 FQNEAQ (reference sequence). V lost 4 bases to trimming and J lost 9 bases, with 13 bases between them. The CDR3 has 12 residues. The CDR3 DNA sequence: TGTGCCAGCAGCTCGGGCGGTTTGGTGCAGTACTTC. Translated: CASSSGGLVQYF.

This clonotype was seen at least ten times. CDR3 residues: CASSQEQGAITDTQYF. Written as DNA, the CDR3 is TGTGCCAGCAGCCAAGAACAGGGGGCAATCACAGATACGCAGTATTTT. V usage is TRBV3-1 and J usage is TRBJ2-3, with 9 positions matching TRBD1. CDR3 length: 16 residues. J was trimmed by 2 bases and V by 0 bases; bases with no gene match: 3. Germline-derived CDR1 and CDR2 are LGHDT and YNNKEL (reference sequence).

This clonotype was counted at least ten times. The chain combines TRBV7-2 with TRBJ2-7; 8 bases line up with TRBD2. CDR1 SGHTA and CDR2 FQGNSA come from the germline V gene. The CDR3 has 16 amino acids. Losses at the gene ends were 7 bases for V and 2 bases for J; bases not matched to a gene: 13. The CDR3 protein is CASTHREGVIAYEQYF. The CDR3 DNA follows: TGTGCCAGCACCCATCGGGAGGGGGTGATAGCCTACGAGCAGTACTTC.

This clonotype was seen once. The chain employs TRBV30 and TRBJ2-6; D may correspond to TRBD1 or TRBD2 (5 bases each). CDR1 and CDR2 (germline): GTSNPN, SVGIG (reference sequence). Trimming pared 3 bases from V and 0 bases from J, leaving 6 bases between. This CDR3 is 14 amino acids long. CDR3 DNA: TGTGCCTGGAGGGGGACCTCTGGGGCCAACGTCCTGACTTTC. This codes for CAWRGTSGANVLTF.

This clonotype has ten or more counts. The chain has TRBV5-1 and TRBJ2-5; a possible D gene is TRBD2 (6 bases). V dropped 1 base and J dropped 0 bases, with 10 bases sitting between them. This CDR3 region has 15 residues. Germline CDR1 SGHRS, CDR2 YFSETQ. The CDR3 loop is CASSLWGEYQETQYF. The CDR3 region has the DNA TGCGCCAGCAGCTTGTGGGGGGAGTACCAAGAGACCCAGTACTTC.

Comment on this clonotype: A single base separates this from a much larger clone, so it may be a read error. The rearrangement joins TRBV19 to TRBJ1-1; D ambiguous. The CDR3 runs to 13 residues. Germline V gives CDR1 LNHDA, CDR2 SQIVND (reference sequence). CDR3 DNA sequence: TGTGTCAGTAGTATAAGGGTTGGCACTGAAGCTTTCTTT. Translation gives CVSSIRVGTEAFF.

This clonotype was counted many times. The gene calls are TRBV27 and TRBJ2-3; D possibly matches TRBD1 or TRBD2 (5 bases each). V was pared by 5 bases and J by 4 bases, with 22 bases between. The CDR3 contains 17 residues. Per the germline V gene, CDR1 is MNHEY and CDR2 is SMNVEV (reference sequence). CDR3 DNA sequence: TGTGCCAGCAGTCTAACTCCGGGACGGTTCGATTCAGATACGCAGTATTTT. Translated: CASSLTPGRFDSDTQYF.

This chain uses TRBV4-1 with TRBJ1-1; D not resolved. Trimming shortened V by 4 bases and J by 5 bases, and 8 bases separated the two germline ends. This CDR3 region has 12 residues. Germline V lookup: CDR1 MGHRA, CDR2 YSYEKL. The CDR3 DNA is TGCGCCAGCAGCCTGGGTTCTACTGAAGCTTTCTTT. This encodes CASSLGSTEAFF.

This clonotype has ten or more counts. This chain uses TRBV4-1 with TRBJ2-3, with D perhaps matching TRBD2 (6 bases). From germline, CDR1 is MGHRA and CDR2 YSYEKL. This CDR3 has 16 residues. V was shortened by 4 bases and J by 0 bases, with 14 bases between the two germline ends. CDR3 nucleotide sequence: TGCGCCAGCAGCCTCACCGGTACTAGCAGCACAGATACGCAGTATTTT. Translated: CASSLTGTSSTDTQYF.

This clonotype occurred a few times. This may stem from a read error, because a much larger clone lies one nucleotide away. The chain couples TRBV7-6 to TRBJ2-7; a possible D gene is TRBD2 (5 bases). Per germline, CDR1 SGHVS and CDR2 FNYEAQ. CDR3 length equals 14 residues. The CDR3, as DNA: TGTGCCAGCAGCTTAGGCTCCGGGGTGTACGAGCAGTGCTTC. This encodes CASSLGSGVYEQCF.

This clonotype was picked up many times. The chain combines TRBV7-6 with TRBJ2-3, with 12 nucleotides matching TRBD2. The CDR3 covers 16 residues. V shed 5 bases and J 0 bases; nucleotides not matched to a gene: 3. The germline CDR1 and CDR2 sequences are SGHVS and FNYEAQ. The CDR3 coding sequence is TGTGCCAGCAGCCCCGGGACTAGCGGGAGCACAGATACGCAGTATTTT. Amino acid sequence: CASSPGTSGSTDTQYF.

This clonotype was detected many times. This chain uses TRBV7-3 with TRBJ2-3; 15 bases align to TRBD2. The junction had 10 bases not matched to a gene; V was cut back by 5 bases and J by 4 bases. CDR1 is SGHTA, CDR2 FQGTGA, per germline. The CDR3 spans 18 residues. The CDR3 sequence: CASSRTRTSGRAPDTQYF. Here the CDR3 DNA reads TGTGCCAGCAGCCGAACCCGGACTAGCGGGAGGGCCCCAGATACGCAGTATTTT.

This clonotype was detected many times. The chain has TRBV12-3 or TRBV12-4 and TRBJ2-5; D tentatively fits TRBD1 or TRBD2 (5 bases each). V lost 8 bases and J lost 1, with 8 bases in between. The CDR3 length is 12 residues. CDR3 residues: CASGGVQETQYF. The CDR3 DNA is TGTGCCAGCGGGGGAGTCCAAGAGACCCAGTACTTC.

In its sample, this clonotype was seen many times. V is TRBV7-9 and J is TRBJ2-2, with D maybe TRBD1 (6 bases). The CDR3 runs 14 residues. Per germline, CDR1 SEHNR and CDR2 FQNEAQ (reference sequence). V was shortened by 5 bases and J by 4 bases, with 11 bases between the two germline ends. This chain's CDR3 is CASSPGTRTGELFF. The CDR3 nucleotides read TGTGCCAGCAGCCCCGGGACACGCACCGGGGAGCTGTTTTTT.

Details on this clonotype: A much more abundant neighbour one base away suggests this may be a read error. The chain recombines TRBV6-5 with TRBJ2-3; TRBD1 or TRBD2 may be the D gene (5 bases each). This CDR3 is 13 amino acids long. Germline V gives CDR1 MNHEY, CDR2 SVGAGI. The chain's CDR3 is CATGRYSTDAQYF. The CDR3 DNA sequence: TGTGCCACAGGGAGATATAGCACAGATGCGCAGTATTTT.

This clonotype was seen at least ten times. The chain uses TRBV6-2 or TRBV6-3 and TRBJ2-2; D uncertain. The germline V gene has CDR1 MNHEY and CDR2 SVGEGT. Deletions cut 0 bases from V and 6 bases from J, with 2 bases between. The CDR3 runs 12 residues. The CDR3 region is CASSYSAGELFF. The DNA for the CDR3 is TGTGCCAGCAGTTACTCTGCCGGGGAGCTGTTTTTT.